These 12 T cell receptor beta chains came from one sample sequenced in a study of Ad26.COV2.S vaccination and SARS-CoV-2 variants. TCRdb's copy holds only in-frame clones and misses some; the assay was immunoSEQ multiplex PCR. This repertoire shows about 480,000 clones, around nine tenths found once; its top ten account for roughly 12%. Treatment: 19 received Ad26.COV2.S at low or high dose, single or two shots; several received placebo; per-sample allocation not given. Sampling took place 63 days after the first vaccine or placebo injection. The sequences come from peripheral blood, collected in a trial of Ad26.COV2.S vaccine versus placebo. These TCRs come from a person between 18 and 65 years old who received the Ad26.COV2.S COVID-19 vaccine or a placebo.

V is TRBV10-3 and J is TRBJ2-1, with 7 nucleotides matching TRBD2. The V segment lost 10 bases and the J segment 3 bases; nucleotides outside the gene matches: 12. The CDR3 is 15 residues long. Germline-derived CDR1 and CDR2 are ENHRY and SYGVKD. As DNA, the CDR3 is TGTGCCACCGCTGCGGGGCGGGGGAACTACAATGAGCAGTTCTTC. This encodes CATAAGRGNYNEQFF.

The genes are TRBV28 and TRBJ2-7; D is undetermined. Germline V CDR1 and CDR2: MDHEN, SYDVKM. V was shortened by 7 bases and J by 0 bases, with 13 bases between the two germline ends. The CDR3 contains 14 residues. Written as DNA, the CDR3 is TGTGCCAGCACCCGCCCCGTGAGCTCCTACGAGCAGTACTTC. Amino acid sequence: CASTRPVSSYEQYF.

The chain employs TRBV6-6 and TRBJ1-2, with TRBD1 matching 7 bases. In germline, CDR1 is MNHNY, CDR2 SVGAGI (reference sequence). The CDR3 totals 13 residues. V gave up 6 bases and J gave up 5 bases; unmatched junction bases: 6. The CDR3 sequence is CASRNRGGYGYTF. For the CDR3, the DNA is TGTGCCAGCAGAAACAGGGGTGGGTATGGCTACACCTTC.

The gene calls are TRBV27 and TRBJ2-1; TRBD2 matches 8 bases. V dropped 7 bases and J dropped 10; count of bases not matched to a gene: 15. The V gene's germline CDR1 is MNHEY and CDR2 SMNVEV (reference sequence). The CDR3 length is 15 residues. In nucleotides, the CDR3 is TGTGCCAGCACTGTGTTAGCGGGAATTCGAGAGGAGCAGTTCTTC. This gives the protein CASTVLAGIREEQFF.

V usage is TRBV7-3 and J usage is TRBJ1-1; 7 positions agree with TRBD1. The V segment lost 0 bases and the J segment 8 bases; nucleotides outside the gene matches: 6. Germline V gives CDR1 SGHTA, CDR2 FQGTGA. This CDR3 is built from 14 residues. CDR3 sequence: CASSLTGTAPEAFF. The CDR3 DNA is TGTGCCAGCAGCTTAACAGGGACAGCCCCAGAAGCTTTCTTT.

The chain joins TRBV19 to TRBJ2-3; no firm D call. The V and J ends lost 6 bases and 5 bases respectively, with 12 bases between them. CDR1 is LNHDA and CDR2 is SQIVND in the germline V gene (reference sequence). CDR3 size: 13 residues. CDR3 in amino acids: CASSPFRGDTQYF. The DNA of the CDR3 is TGTGCCAGTAGCCCCTTTAGAGGAGATACGCAGTATTTT. The full variable domain, its missing parts supplied by reference TRBV19 and TRBJ2-3, is DGGITQSPKYLFRKEGQNVTLSCEQNLNHDAMYWYRQDPGQGLRLIYYSQIVNDFQKGDIAEGYSVSREKKESFPLTVTSAQKNPTAFYLCASSPFRGDTQYFGPGTRLTVL.

The rearrangement links TRBV4-3 to TRBJ2-2, with 11 bases aligning to TRBD2. The germline gives CDR1 LGHNA, CDR2 YSLEER. Trimming took 1 base from V and 6 from J; bases not matched to a gene: 4. The CDR3 is 16 amino acids. The CDR3 sequence: CASSQGASGRSGELFF. Here the CDR3 DNA reads TGCGCCAGCAGCCAAGGAGCTAGCGGGAGGTCCGGGGAGCTGTTTTTT.

This chain uses TRBV15 with TRBJ2-1, with 7 positions matching TRBD2. Germline values: CDR1 LNHNV, CDR2 YYDKDF (reference sequence). CDR3 size: 18 residues. V gave up 1 base and J gave up 2 bases; unmatched junction bases: 11. DNA for the CDR3: TGTGCCACCAGCAGAGCATTTTTTAGCGGGTTTACCTACAATGAGCAGTTCTTC. Encoded protein: CATSRAFFSGFTYNEQFF. Full variable domain (missing parts from reference TRBV15 and TRBJ2-1): DAMVIQNPRYQVTQFGKPVTLSCSQTLNHNVMYWYQQKSSQAPKLLFHYYDKDFNNEADTPDNFQSRRPNTSFCFLDIRSPGLGDTAMYLCATSRAFFSGFTYNEQFFGPGTRLTVL.

The J gene is TRBJ1-5, the V gene TRBV5-1; D remains unclear. Germline loops: CDR1 SGHRS, CDR2 YFSETQ. This CDR3 region has 15 residues. V was cut by 1 base and J by 2 bases, with 10 bases left in between. The CDR3 reads CASSLSGDGNQPQHF. The CDR3, as DNA: TGCGCCAGCAGCTTGTCTGGTGATGGCAATCAGCCCCAGCATTTT. The variable domain in full, completed from reference TRBV5-1 and TRBJ1-5, reads KAGVTQTPRYLIKTRGQQVTLSCSPISGHRSVSWYQQTPGQGLQFLFEYFSETQRNKGNFPGRFSGRQFSNSRSEMNVSTLELGDSALYLCASSLSGDGNQPQHFGDGTRLSIL.

Written as DNA, the CDR3 is TGCGCCAGCAGCTGGGACGCAGGGTCTGGAAACACCATATATTTT. Protein sequence: CASSWDAGSGNTIYF. The V gene is TRBV5-1, the J gene TRBJ1-3, with D possibly TRBD1 on 5 matching bases. This CDR3 contains 15 residues. Germline CDR1 reads SGHRS; CDR2 reads YFSETQ. The V gene lost 3 bases and the J gene lost 1 base, with 11 bases spanning the gap. The complete variable domain, with remaining parts taken from reference TRBV5-1 and TRBJ1-3, reads KAGVTQTPRYLIKTRGQQVTLSCSPISGHRSVSWYQQTPGQGLQFLFEYFSETQRNKGNFPGRFSGRQFSNSRSEMNVSTLELGDSALYLCASSWDAGSGNTIYFGEGSWLTVV.

V gene TRBV20-1 combines with J gene TRBJ2-7; no firm D call. CDR3 length: 11 amino acids. Trimming took 0 bases from V and 5 from J, leaving 5 bases between them. Germline CDR1 reads DFQATT; CDR2 reads SNEGSKA (reference sequence). For the CDR3, the DNA is TGCAGTGCTAGAGAAAACCACGAGCAGTACTTC. Amino acids: CSARENHEQYF.

This rearrangement joins TRBV5-6 to TRBJ1-5, with a tentative D call TRBD1 (5 bases). Germline V CDR1 and CDR2: SGHDT, YYEEEE. V shed 0 bases and J shed 7 bases, with 14 bases lying between them. This CDR3 is 15 amino acids long. The CDR3 sequence is CASSLAGDLGQPQHF. DNA of the CDR3: TGTGCCAGCAGCTTGGCCGGGGACCTCGGGCAGCCCCAGCATTTT.